Presented here are 3 T cell receptor beta chains from one specimen sequenced in a study of response to subunit inactivated influenza vaccine. MiXCR was run by TCRdb on the RT-PCR reads, yielding one entry per CDR3 protein. This table has 500,000 to 600,000 distinct CDR3 sequences, roughly 15% appearing once. This specimen consisted of PBMCs from blood, obtained about 12 days after vaccination. These receptors were taken from a man aged 50-60 years who received an inactivated influenza vaccine.

A few counts support this clonotype. The J gene is TRBJ2-1, the V gene TRBV10-3, with 11 nucleotides matching TRBD1. Per the germline V gene, CDR1 is ENHRY and CDR2 is SYGVKD. V lost 4 bases, J lost 4 bases, and 3 bases stayed unmatched. CDR3 length: 15 amino acids. The CDR3 spells CAISVGQGAYNEQFF. For the CDR3, the DNA is TGTGCCATCAGTGTTGGACAGGGGGCTTACAATGAGCAGTTCTTC.

This clonotype was picked up a small number of times. The chain has TRBV18 and TRBJ1-1; D remains ambiguous. In germline, CDR1 is KGHSH, CDR2 LQKENI. The CDR3 extends over 11 amino acids. V gave up 7 bases and J gave up 1 base, with 4 bases separating them. CDR3 sequence: CASLKNTEAFF. DNA for the CDR3: TGTGCCAGCTTAAAGAACACTGAAGCTTTCTTT. Full variable domain (outside the CDR3, taken from reference TRBV18 and TRBJ1-1): NAGVMQNPRHLVRRRGQEARLRCSPMKGHSHVYWYRQLPEEGLKFMVYLQKENIIDESGMPKERFSAEFPKEGPSILRIQQVVRGDSAAYFCASLKNTEAFFGQGTRLTVV.

The chain employs TRBV11-2 and TRBJ2-1; D is tentatively TRBD1 or TRBD2 (5 bases each). Matching the DNA end better, TRBJ2-7 makes the J call doubtful. The germline V gene encodes CDR1 SGHAT and CDR2 FQNNGV. CDR3 length: 14 residues. CDR3 loop: CASSPGTLSSEQYF. Written as DNA, the CDR3 is TGTGCCAGCAGCCCCGGGACGCTAAGCAGTGAGCAGTACTTC.